This T cell receptor (beta chain) came from a study of T cells in Graves' hyperthyroidism and ophthalmopathy. Study-wide background: The initial diagnosis was the point when peripheral blood was collected, ahead of any treatment.

Whole-study results and caveats: Most clonotypes that expanded in the thyroid above 0.001 also showed up in blood.

Amplified regions were TCR beta CDR3 sequences from RNA transcripts. A first-round RT-PCR of the TCR CDR3 used the HTBI primer set. From the multiplex PCR reads, TCRdb called clonotypes with MiXCR, one entry per CDR3 protein. The sample includes more than 600,000 distinct CDR3 sequences, 15% to 20% seen only once; the top ten take roughly 8%. With regard to this clonotype: Its antigen is unidentified.

CDR1 and CDR2 (germline): SGHVS, FNYEAQ. This CDR3 spans 12 amino acids. V lost 8 bases, J lost 9 bases, and 6 bases stayed unmatched. The sequenced material came from blood. This TCR was sampled from a man aged 18 to 29 with Graves' hyperthyroidism. The chain couples TRBV7-6 to TRBJ2-1, with 8 nucleotides matching TRBD2. The CDR3 DNA reads TGTGCCAGCGGACTAGCCGCGGGTGAGCAGTTCTTC. Translation gives CASGLAAGEQFF.